The clone carrying this TCR beta chain was seen a few times. The antigen is unknown. Unique molecular identifiers tagged the TCRbeta library. TCRdb called the PCR reads again in MiXCR, with one record for every CDR3 protein. The sample contains roughly 74,000 distinct CDR3 sequences, 15% to 20% of which appear only once. V was pared by 4 bases and J by 6 bases, with 6 bases of the junction left unmatched. Per the germline V gene, CDR1 is SGHRS and CDR2 is YFSETQ. This CDR3 contains 15 residues. This record comes from a study of T-cell reconstitution after alpha-beta-depleted transplantation in children. Study observations and caveats: Where some patients showed high TCRbeta diversity at day 60, it came from recipient T cells and thymic progenitors that had survived. The authors attributed T-cell counts and diversity one year after transplant mostly to newly produced T cells. At around two months after transplant, the alpha-beta T cells were reportedly derived from several hundred expanded clones that came from non-depleted graft cells.

The clonotype originates from a male patient under 10 years old who had a stem cell transplant for acute lymphoblastic leukemia, so the T cells may come from the graft donor. The input for sequencing was PBMCs, mostly from graft donor cells, taken 360 days after TCRalphabeta/CD19-depleted stem cell transplant. This chain connects TRBV5-1 to TRBJ2-1, with TRBD1 identical over 11 bases. DNA of the CDR3: TGCGCCAGCAGCCCTCCGGGACAGGGGGGCAATGAGCAGTTCTTC. Translation: CASSPPGQGGNEQFF.